The 6 T cell receptor beta chains given below trace back to one sample, sequenced in a study of cytomegalovirus exposure and HLA in healthy donors. Data came from immunoSEQ multiplex PCR; TCRdb stores just in-frame clones and leaves some out. This table holds around 300,000 clones, 70% to 90% found once. Source material: PBMCs. All receptors derive from a young woman in good health and CMV-seronegative.

The chain links TRBV30 to TRBJ2-3, with a possible D match to TRBD2 (6 bases). Trimming pared 5 bases from V and 4 bases from J, leaving 19 bases between. Germline V CDR1 and CDR2: GTSNPN, SVGIG (reference sequence). The CDR3 sequence is 15 residues long. In DNA form, the CDR3 reads TGTGCCTGGGGCTTGGGTGGCGGGAATGCAGATACGCAGTATTTT. This translates into CAWGLGGGNADTQYF. Drawing the rest from reference TRBV30 and TRBJ2-3, the complete variable domain is SQTIHQWPATLVQPVGSPLSLECTVEGTSNPNLYWYRQAAGRGLQLLFYSVGIGQISSEVPQNLSASRPQDRQFILSSKKLLLSDSGFYLCAWGLGGGNADTQYFGPGTRLTVL.

The rearrangement uses TRBV28 and TRBJ1-1, with D unresolved. Germline V gene sequence: CDR1 MDHEN, CDR2 SYDVKM. Trimming removed 1 base at V and 2 bases at J, with 5 bases between. The length of the CDR3 is 13 residues. The CDR3 nucleotides are TGTGCCAGCAGTTTATACAGAAACACTGAAGCTTTCTTT. This codes for CASSLYRNTEAFF.

This chain joins TRBV4-1 and TRBJ1-2; TRBD1 matches at 9 bases. Per germline, CDR1 MGHRA and CDR2 YSYEKL. The length of the CDR3 is 15 residues. V shed 0 bases, J shed 7 bases, and the junction held 6 bases outside the gene matches. The CDR3 loop reads CASSQEGTGTGGYTF. Written as DNA, the CDR3 is TGCGCCAGCAGCCAAGAGGGGACAGGGACGGGTGGCTACACCTTC.

CDR3 in amino acids: CASSKGLAGVFREQYF. CDR3 bases: TGTGCCAGCAGTAAAGGACTAGCGGGAGTATTTCGCGAGCAGTACTTC. The V and J genes are TRBV27 and TRBJ2-7, with TRBD2 identical over 13 bases. The CDR3 length is 16 residues. Germline V gene sequence: CDR1 MNHEY, CDR2 SMNVEV (reference sequence). The J segment lost 6 bases and the V segment lost 5 bases, leaving 10 bases of the junction unmatched.

The rearrangement joins TRBV6-6 to TRBJ2-5; unclear D gene. Germline-derived CDR1 and CDR2 are MNHNY and SVGAGI (reference sequence). The CDR3 runs 14 residues. V dropped 2 bases and J dropped 0 bases, with 7 bases sitting between them. The CDR3 is CASSYDDNQETQYF. The CDR3 DNA sequence: TGTGCCAGCAGTTACGATGACAACCAAGAGACCCAGTACTTC.

Here the CDR3 DNA reads TGCGCCAGCAGCCACCTGGGACTAGCGGGAGTTCCAGATACGCAGTATTTT. This translates into CASSHLGLAGVPDTQYF. This chain connects TRBV4-3 to TRBJ2-3; 14 positions agree with TRBD2. The CDR3 has 17 amino acids. V dropped 3 bases and J dropped 4; count of bases not matched to a gene: 6. Looked up from germline, CDR1 is LGHNA and CDR2 is YSLEER.